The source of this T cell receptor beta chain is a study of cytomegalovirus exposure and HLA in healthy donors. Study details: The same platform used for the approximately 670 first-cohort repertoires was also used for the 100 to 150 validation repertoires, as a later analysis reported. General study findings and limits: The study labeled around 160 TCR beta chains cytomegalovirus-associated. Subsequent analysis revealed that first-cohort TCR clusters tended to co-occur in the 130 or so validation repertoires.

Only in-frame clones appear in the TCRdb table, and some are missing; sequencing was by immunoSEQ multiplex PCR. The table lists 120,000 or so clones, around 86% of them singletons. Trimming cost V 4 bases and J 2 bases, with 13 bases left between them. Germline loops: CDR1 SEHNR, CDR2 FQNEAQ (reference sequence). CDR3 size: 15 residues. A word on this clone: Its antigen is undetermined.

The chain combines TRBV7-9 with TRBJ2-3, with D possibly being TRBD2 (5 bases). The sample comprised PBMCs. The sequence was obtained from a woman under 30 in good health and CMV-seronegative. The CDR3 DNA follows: TGTGCCAGCAGCTCCGTAGCGAGCTACACAGATACGCAGTATTTT. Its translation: CASSSVASYTDTQYF.